These 22 T cell receptor beta chains share one sample of origin, sequenced in a study of blood T cell repertoires in COVID-19. Sequencing was performed with immunoSEQ multiplex PCR; in TCRdb, only in-frame clones are kept and a portion is missing. The repertoire includes fewer than 45,000 clones, about three quarters of them detected once, and about 2.1% sits in the top ten. Specimen: peripheral blood. These TCRs come from a man aged 60 to 75 with active COVID-19.

The chain joins TRBV6-5 to TRBJ1-2, with D perhaps matching TRBD1 (6 bases). The ends were cut back, 0 bases at V and 5 bases at J, with 13 bases in the middle. The CDR3 has 15 amino acids. The V gene's germline CDR1 is MNHEY and CDR2 SVGAGI. The CDR3 nucleotides read TGTGCCAGCAGTTACTCGAAGCAGGGGATTTATGGCTACACCTTC. Translation gives CASSYSKQGIYGYTF.

The CDR3 loop reads CASSSQGAGYGYTF. DNA of the CDR3: TGTGCCAGCAGCTCTCAGGGGGCGGGCTATGGCTACACCTTC. The rearrangement links TRBV7-2 to TRBJ1-2, with 8 positions matching TRBD1. Germline V CDR1 and CDR2: SGHTA, FQGNSA. J gave up 4 bases and V 4 bases, and 5 bases lay outside the gene matches. The CDR3 has 14 amino acids.

The rearrangement joins TRBV4-1 to TRBJ1-2; D is ambiguous. V was pared by 2 bases and J by 5 bases, with 18 bases between. This CDR3 is built from 16 residues. Germline V gene lookup returns CDR1 MGHRA and CDR2 YSYEKL. The CDR3 DNA sequence: TGCGCCAGCAGCCAATGGGTAGGCGGGGATCGTTATGGCTACACCTTC. Translated: CASSQWVGGDRYGYTF.

The sample holds a few counts of this clone. The gene calls are TRBV13 and TRBJ2-7, with TRBD2 as a possible D gene (6 bases). V gave up 5 bases and J gave up 6 bases, with 23 bases separating them. Looked up from germline, CDR1 is PRHDT and CDR2 is FYEKMQ (reference sequence). This CDR3 is 16 amino acids long. CDR3 region: CASSRKDRVRGSEQYF. The CDR3, as DNA: TGTGCCAGCAGCCGAAAAGACCGGGTCCGGGGGAGCGAGCAGTACTTC.

This sequence joins TRBV5-1 and TRBJ2-1; 8 bases align to TRBD1. The CDR3 totals 14 residues. Germline V gene lookup returns CDR1 SGHRS and CDR2 YFSETQ. V shed 8 bases and J 6 bases; nucleotides not matched to a gene: 10. As DNA, the CDR3 is TGCGCCAGTACGGACAGGGCCTCCACCAATGAGCAGTTCTTC. Translation: CASTDRASTNEQFF.

CDR3 loop: CASSQAGSTGELFF. CDR3 DNA: TGTGCCAGCAGCCAAGCGGGTAGCACCGGGGAGCTGTTTTTT. This sequence joins TRBV14 and TRBJ2-2; D not resolved. CDR3 length equals 14 residues. CDR1 and CDR2 (germline): SGHDN, FVKESK. Trimming pared 1 base from V and 4 bases from J, leaving 7 bases between.

The sample holds a few counts of this clone. V gene TRBV28 combines with J gene TRBJ1-5; D might be TRBD1 (5 bases). Germline V gene sequence: CDR1 MDHEN, CDR2 SYDVKM. V gave up 9 bases and J gave up 3 bases, with 18 bases separating them. This CDR3 spans 15 amino acids. The CDR3 DNA sequence: TGTGCCAGAAGCAGGCGGGACGGGTTCAATCAGCCCCAGCATTTT. Protein sequence: CARSRRDGFNQPQHF. The variable domain in full, with the rest retrieved from reference TRBV28 and TRBJ1-5, is DVKVTQSSRYLVKRTGEKVFLECVQDMDHENMFWYRQDPGLGLRLIYFSYDVKMKEKGDIPEGYSVSREKKERFSLILESASTNQTSMYLCARSRRDGFNQPQHFGDGTRLSIL.

The rearrangement uses TRBV24-1 and TRBJ1-2; 8 nucleotides match TRBD1. V trimming: 3 bases; J trimming: 3 bases; junction bases outside the gene matches: 5. This CDR3 is built from 15 residues. Per germline, CDR1 KGHDR and CDR2 SFDVKD. The CDR3 here is CATSDPQGQDYGYTF. The DNA for the CDR3 is TGTGCCACCAGTGATCCTCAGGGACAGGACTATGGCTACACCTTC.

The gene calls are TRBV12-3 or TRBV12-4 and TRBJ2-5, with TRBD1 as a possible D gene (7 bases). The CDR3 runs to 13 residues. V was clipped by 4 bases and J by 5 bases, with 11 bases between them. The CDR3 loop reads CASSWRGPETQYF. The CDR3 nucleotides read TGTGCCAGCAGTTGGAGGGGGCCGGAGACCCAGTACTTC.

This clone occurred once. This chain uses TRBV30 with TRBJ1-2, with TRBD1 identical over 7 bases. The germline V gene encodes CDR1 GTSNPN and CDR2 SVGIG (reference sequence). This CDR3 comprises 15 residues. V trimming: 0 bases; J trimming: 2 bases; junction bases outside the gene matches: 6. CDR3 DNA: TGTGCCTGGAGTGTCCCCGACAGGGTCAACTATGGCTACACCTTC. It yields the protein CAWSVPDRVNYGYTF.

This chain joins TRBV29-1 and TRBJ2-1; D call uncertain. The CDR3 runs to 13 residues. Germline-derived CDR1 and CDR2 are SQVTM and ANQGSEA. V was shortened by 5 bases and J by 4 bases, with 12 bases between the two germline ends. The DNA for the CDR3 is TGCAGCGTTTCTAAGAGCGTTTACAATGAGCAGTTCTTC. Its protein product is CSVSKSVYNEQFF.

The chain joins TRBV12-5 to TRBJ2-2; TRBD1 agrees at 9 bases. Germline V gives CDR1 LGHNT, CDR2 FRNRAP. With V trimmed by 5 bases and J by 6 bases, 10 bases remained unmatched. CDR3 length equals 16 residues. Written as DNA, the CDR3 is TGTGCTAGTGGTAACCCGTGGGACAGGGTCTCCGGGGAGCTGTTTTTT. This gives the protein CASGNPWDRVSGELFF.

V gene TRBV4-3 combines with J gene TRBJ1-2; D is possibly TRBD1 (5 bases). The CDR3 sequence is 15 residues long. Germline V gives CDR1 LGHNA, CDR2 YSLEER. V shed 0 bases and J shed 3 bases, with 11 bases lying between them. The CDR3 spells CASSQEKEGYYGYTF. In DNA form, the CDR3 reads TGCGCCAGCAGCCAAGAGAAGGAGGGGTACTATGGCTACACCTTC.

The chain's CDR3 is CASRENSDRDGYTF. DNA of the CDR3: TGTGCCAGCAGGGAGAACTCGGACAGGGATGGCTACACCTTC. The rearrangement uses TRBV6-5 and TRBJ1-2, with 8 positions matching TRBD1. Per germline, CDR1 MNHEY and CDR2 SVGAGI. V shed 6 bases, J shed 6 bases, and the junction held 9 bases outside the gene matches. CDR3 length equals 14 residues.

The chain combines TRBV19 with TRBJ2-1; 12 bases are a match to TRBD2. V lost 7 bases and J lost 0; bases outside the gene matches: 7. The CDR3 loop spans 17 amino acids. CDR1 and CDR2 from the germline V gene are LNHDA and SQIVND (reference sequence). The CDR3 sequence: CASTNELAGGSYNEQFF. Here the CDR3 DNA reads TGTGCCAGTACCAACGAACTAGCGGGGGGCTCCTACAATGAGCAGTTCTTC.

The chain couples TRBV25-1 to TRBJ1-4; TRBD1 is a possible D gene (5 bases). With 4 bases removed from V and 8 bases from J, the gap between germline ends came to 14 bases. The CDR3 runs 14 residues. CDR1 and CDR2 (germline): MGHDK, SYGVNS. The CDR3 DNA follows: TGTGCCAGCAGTGCGGCTGGGGGGACCGAAAAACTGTTTTTT. It yields the protein CASSAAGGTEKLFF.

The chain employs TRBV14 and TRBJ2-7, with D possibly being TRBD1 (5 bases). The germline CDR1 and CDR2 sequences are SGHDN and FVKESK. The ends were cut back, 4 bases at V and 0 bases at J, with 16 bases in the middle. The CDR3 sequence is 16 residues long. CDR3 sequence reads: CASSRTPGSYSYEQYF. CDR3 bases: TGTGCCAGCAGCCGGACCCCAGGGTCCTACTCCTACGAGCAGTACTTC.

The chain uses TRBV18 and TRBJ2-3; D gene ambiguous. Germline V gene data show CDR1 as KGHSH and CDR2 as LQKENI. The ends were cut back, 4 bases at V and 0 bases at J, with 5 bases in the middle. This CDR3 has 13 amino acids. As DNA, the CDR3 is TGTGCCAGCTCACGGCAGAGCACAGATACGCAGTATTTT. Its translation is CASSRQSTDTQYF.

The genes are TRBV5-6 and TRBJ2-3; no reliable D call. Germline V gene sequence: CDR1 SGHDT, CDR2 YYEEEE. The CDR3 spans 14 residues. V was trimmed by 0 bases and J by 3 bases, leaving 8 bases between them. The CDR3 spells CASSLAQTTDTQYF. The CDR3 coding sequence is TGTGCCAGCAGCTTGGCCCAGACAACAGATACGCAGTATTTT.

The chain carries TRBV2 and TRBJ2-1; 9 nucleotides agree with TRBD1. From germline, CDR1 is SNHLY and CDR2 FYNNEI. The CDR3 spans 13 residues. The CDR3 protein is CAPGGQGVNEQFF. CDR3 DNA: TGTGCTCCCGGGGGACAGGGCGTCAATGAGCAGTTCTTC.

This chain connects TRBV19 to TRBJ1-1; a weak D match, TRBD1 (5 bases). Trimming took 7 bases from V and 4 from J, leaving 19 bases between them. The CDR3 sequence is 15 residues long. Germline V gene data show CDR1 as LNHDA and CDR2 as SQIVND (reference sequence). CDR3 in DNA: TGTGCCAGTACCAAAGGGGCAGGGCGGCCCACTGAAGCTTTCTTT. Translation gives CASTKGAGRPTEAFF. The full variable domain, completed using reference TRBV19 and TRBJ1-1, is DGGITQSPKYLFRKEGQNVTLSCEQNLNHDAMYWYRQDPGQGLRLIYYSQIVNDFQKGDIAEGYSVSREKKESFPLTVTSAQKNPTAFYLCASTKGAGRPTEAFFGQGTRLTVV.

This chain joins TRBV4-3 and TRBJ1-2, with unresolved D. The CDR3 contains 13 residues. CDR1 LGHNA and CDR2 YSLEER come from the germline V gene. Trimming took off 1 base at V and 4 bases at J, with 7 bases between the two ends. CDR3 loop: CASSQGGSYGYTF. CDR3 in DNA: TGCGCCAGCAGCCAAGGCGGGAGCTATGGCTACACCTTC.